These 26 T cell receptor beta chains were all obtained from the same sample, sequenced in a study of T cell responses to AZD1222 COVID-19 vaccine. Assay: immunoSEQ multiplex PCR; the TCRdb copy retains only in-frame clones and omits some. The data hold 150,000 or so clones, with 90% to 95% observed a single time. The sample in question was peripheral blood, obtained 28 days after the second AZD1222 dose. Receptors were obtained from an adult who received the AZD1222 COVID-19 vaccine.

The table lists this clone with a count of one. The chain links TRBV7-2 to TRBJ2-7; the D is unclear. The CDR3 sequence is 14 residues long. Per germline, CDR1 SGHTA and CDR2 FQGNSA. V lost 5 bases and J 5 bases, leaving 16 bases between the germline ends. The CDR3 coding sequence is TGTGCCAGCAGCATTGGTAGGCTGATCGACGAGCAGTACTTC. Translated, it gives CASSIGRLIDEQYF.

This chain uses TRBV21-1 with TRBJ2-2; the table assigns TRBD2, which was not confirmed against the DNA. TRBV21-1 is a pseudogene segment. CDR3 length equals 13 residues. CDR3 in amino acids: CAIGTFNTGELFF. As DNA, the CDR3 is TGTGCCATCGGGACTTTTAACACCGGGGAGCTGTTTTTT.

The chain is built from TRBV5-6 and TRBJ2-3, with unresolved D. Germline CDR1 reads SGHDT; CDR2 reads YYEEEE. The CDR3 is 12 amino acids. Trimming cost V 4 bases and J 1 base, with 4 bases left between them. CDR3 amino acids: CASSKGTDTQYF. Written as DNA, the CDR3 is TGTGCCAGCAGCAAAGGCACAGATACGCAGTATTTT.

This rearrangement joins TRBV6-6 to TRBJ2-2; TRBD2 matches 10 bases. V was pared by 5 bases and J by 5 bases, with 11 bases of the junction left unmatched. The germline V gene encodes CDR1 MNHNY and CDR2 SVGAGI (reference sequence). The CDR3 is made up of 17 amino acids. The DNA of the CDR3 is TGTGCCAGCAGTCCCTCGGGGCTAGCGGGAGTAACCGGGGAGCTGTTTTTT. Encoded protein: CASSPSGLAGVTGELFF.

This chain uses TRBV3-1 (or the pseudogene TRBV3-2) with TRBJ2-1, with unresolved D. The CDR3 covers 16 residues. The germline CDR1 and CDR2 sequences are LGHDT and YNNKEL (reference sequence). With 4 bases removed from V and 1 base from J, the gap between germline ends came to 14 bases. This CDR3 is CASSPTRLVSYNEQFF. In DNA, the CDR3 is TGTGCCAGCAGCCCAACAAGACTGGTTTCCTACAATGAGCAGTTCTTC.

V usage is TRBV27 and J usage is TRBJ2-7; possibly TRBD1 for D (5 bases). This CDR3 has 13 amino acids. Trimming left V 3 bases short and J 6 bases short, with 12 bases between. Germline CDR1 reads MNHEY; CDR2 reads SMNVEV (reference sequence). CDR3 protein: CASSFFIRGEQYF. Written as DNA, the CDR3 is TGTGCCAGCAGTTTTTTTATTAGGGGCGAGCAGTACTTC.

The chain combines TRBV6-1 with TRBJ1-1; no definite D call. This CDR3 contains 14 residues. Per the germline V gene, CDR1 is MNHNS and CDR2 is SASEGT. Trimming took 1 base from V and 3 from J, leaving 9 bases between them. CDR3 amino acids: CASSEVSQYTEAFF. Here the CDR3 DNA reads TGTGCCAGCAGTGAAGTTAGTCAATACACTGAAGCTTTCTTT.

The chain is built from TRBV5-8 and TRBJ1-2, with 8 bases that match TRBD1. After removal of 1 base from V and 3 bases from J, the junction contained 5 bases not matched to a gene. The CDR3 totals 15 residues. In germline, CDR1 is SGHTS, CDR2 YDEGEE. The CDR3 spells CASSLRRQGYYGYTF. The CDR3 DNA reads TGTGCCAGCAGCTTGCGGCGACAGGGGTACTATGGCTACACCTTC.

J is TRBJ1-1 and V is TRBV18; no firm D call. With 0 bases removed from V and 11 bases from J, the gap between germline ends came to 13 bases. This CDR3 is built from 13 residues. CDR1 and CDR2 from the germline V gene are KGHSH and LQKENI. The DNA for the CDR3 is TGTGCCAGCTCACCACCGTCGGATATGCGGGCTTTCTTT. It codes for CASSPPSDMRAFF. The whole variable domain, remainder taken from reference TRBV18 and TRBJ1-1, is NAGVMQNPRHLVRRRGQEARLRCSPMKGHSHVYWYRQLPEEGLKFMVYLQKENIIDESGMPKERFSAEFPKEGPSILRIQQVVRGDSAAYFCASSPPSDMRAFFGQGTRLTVV.

This clone was seen only once. The rearrangement joins TRBV9 to TRBJ2-1; TRBD1 is a possible D gene (5 bases). The germline V gene has CDR1 SGDLS and CDR2 YYNGEE. The CDR3 consists of 16 residues. Trimming shortened V by 4 bases and J by 5 bases, and 19 bases separated the two germline ends. The CDR3 loop reads CASSSGHRGAHNEQFF. The CDR3 DNA is TGTGCCAGCAGCTCCGGACACCGAGGAGCTCACAATGAGCAGTTCTTC.

The rearrangement joins TRBV4-3 to TRBJ1-1, with D tentatively TRBD1 (5 bases). CDR3 length: 14 amino acids. Germline lookup yields CDR1 LGHNA and CDR2 YSLEER. V dropped 2 bases and J dropped 2 bases, with 9 bases sitting between them. In nucleotides, the CDR3 is TGCGCCAGCAGCCAACTTGACAGTAACACTGAAGCTTTCTTT. Translating it yields CASSQLDSNTEAFF.

The chain recombines TRBV2 with TRBJ2-3; the match to TRBD2 covers 12 bases. This CDR3 is 14 amino acids long. Trimming removed 6 bases from V and 6 bases from J; junction bases left unmatched: 4. Germline CDR1 reads SNHLY; CDR2 reads FYNNEI. The CDR3 DNA sequence: TGTGCCAGCAGCCTCGGGACTAGCGGGGATACGCAGTATTTT. This translates into CASSLGTSGDTQYF.

The chain recombines TRBV6-5 with TRBJ1-5, with D possibly matching TRBD1 (6 bases). The germline V and J ends were trimmed by 0 bases and 7 bases, with 13 bases remaining between them. There are 15 residues in the CDR3. Germline-derived CDR1 and CDR2 are MNHEY and SVGAGI. CDR3 sequence: CASSYSSGGGQPQHF. In DNA form, the CDR3 reads TGTGCCAGCAGTTACTCGTCCGGGGGCGGACAGCCCCAGCATTTT.

With respect to this clone: The junction and the germline gene differ at one end; a read error may be behind it. The chain joins TRBV7-7 to TRBJ2-1; TRBD2 matches at 12 bases. Germline V gene sequence: CDR1 SSHAT, CDR2 FNYEAQ (reference sequence). The CDR3 contains 21 residues. This CDR3 is CASSLAALAGGPQTSYNEQFF. Written as DNA, the CDR3 is TGTGCTAGCAGCTTAGCGGCACTAGCGGGGGGACCTCAGACCTCCTACAATGAGCAGTTCTTC.

This clone came up a few times. The chain links TRBV5-1 to TRBJ2-7; D uncertain. V lost 4 bases, J lost 0 bases, and 8 bases lay in between. This CDR3 region has 13 residues. Germline CDR1 and CDR2: SGHRS and YFSETQ. The CDR3 loop is CASSQTSSYEQYF. The CDR3 DNA reads TGCGCCAGCAGCCAGACAAGCTCCTACGAGCAGTACTTC.

This chain connects TRBV6-5 to TRBJ1-5, with 8 bases aligning to TRBD1. J gave up 6 bases and V 2 bases, and 6 bases lay outside the gene matches. This CDR3 region has 15 residues. Germline values: CDR1 MNHEY, CDR2 SVGAGI. The CDR3 protein is CASSYGQGAGQPQHF. The CDR3 DNA reads as TGTGCCAGCAGTTACGGGCAGGGGGCGGGTCAGCCCCAGCATTTT.

This chain connects TRBV7-9 to TRBJ1-2, with 8 bases that match TRBD1. Per germline, CDR1 SEHNR and CDR2 FQNEAQ (reference sequence). The CDR3 length is 15 residues. Trimming cost V 0 bases and J 8 bases; bases outside gene matches: 8. The chain's CDR3 is CASSLAAGTGDGYTF. CDR3 coding DNA: TGTGCCAGCAGCTTAGCCGCAGGGACAGGAGACGGCTACACCTTC.

The rearrangement links TRBV3-1 (or the pseudogene TRBV3-2) to TRBJ1-4; no clear D. The germline CDR1 and CDR2 sequences are LGHDT and YNNKEL (reference sequence). The ends were cut back, 1 base at V and 4 bases at J, with 10 bases in the middle. CDR3 length equals 15 residues. CDR3 loop: CASSQAPVGNEKLFF. Here the CDR3 DNA reads TGTGCCAGCAGCCAAGCCCCGGTTGGTAATGAAAAACTGTTTTTT.

The gene calls are TRBV5-4 and TRBJ2-1; either TRBD1 or TRBD2 may fit D (5 bases each). Germline-derived CDR1 and CDR2 are SGHNT and YYREEE (reference sequence). The CDR3 covers 15 residues. V was clipped by 1 base and J by 0 bases, with 8 bases between them. This CDR3 reads CASSLTGHSYNEQFF. The CDR3 DNA is TGTGCCAGCAGCTTGACGGGGCACTCCTACAATGAGCAGTTCTTC.

The chain carries TRBV10-1 and TRBJ1-1; D not resolved. CDR1 WNHNN and CDR2 SYGVQD come from the germline V gene (reference sequence). The CDR3 contains 14 residues. V shed 6 bases and J shed 5 bases, with 16 bases lying between them. CDR3: CASSELYSATEAFF. The CDR3 DNA follows: TGCGCCAGCAGCGAGCTATATAGTGCAACTGAAGCTTTCTTT.

The chain recombines TRBV13 with TRBJ2-7; 11 bases map to TRBD1. This CDR3 has 14 amino acids. Germline V CDR1 and CDR2: PRHDT, FYEKMQ (reference sequence). Unmatched junction bases numbered 6, after V lost 5 bases and J lost 6 bases. CDR3 bases: TGTGCCAGCAGCCTATGGACAGGGGGCGCCGAGCAGTACTTC. This encodes CASSLWTGGAEQYF. The full variable domain, with the rest looked up from reference TRBV13 and TRBJ2-7, is AAGVIQSPRHLIKEKRETATLKCYPIPRHDTVYWYQQGPGQDPQFLISFYEKMQSDKGSIPDRFSAQQFSDYHSELNMSSLELGDSALYFCASSLWTGGAEQYFGPGTRLTVT.

V gene TRBV7-2 combines with J gene TRBJ1-2; D is unclear. CDR1 is SGHTA, CDR2 FQGNSA, per germline. Deletions cut 5 bases from V and 2 bases from J, with 15 bases between. The CDR3 has 15 residues. Here the CDR3 DNA reads TGTGCCAGCAGCCTCGCGGCCCAGGCGAACTATGGCTACACCTTC. Translating it yields CASSLAAQANYGYTF. The variable domain in full, completed from reference TRBV7-2 and TRBJ1-2, reads GAGVSQSPSNKVTEKGKDVELRCDPISGHTALYWYRQSLGQGLEFLIYFQGNSAPDKSGLPSDRFSAERTGGSVSTLTIQRTQQEDSAVYLCASSLAAQANYGYTFGSGTRLTVV.

This clone was detected only once. This chain links TRBV9 with TRBJ2-4; a possible D gene is TRBD1 (6 bases). The ends were cut back, 4 bases at V and 4 bases at J, with 15 bases in the middle. CDR1 and CDR2 (germline): SGDLS, YYNGEE. The CDR3 runs to 15 residues. CDR3 sequence: CASSNAGTSKNIQYF. CDR3 bases: TGTGCCAGCAGCAACGCCGGGACATCTAAAAACATTCAGTACTTC.

The gene calls are TRBV15 and TRBJ2-7; D may be TRBD1 (6 bases). Germline V lookup: CDR1 LNHNV, CDR2 YYDKDF (reference sequence). V lost 0 bases, J lost 3 bases, and 12 bases lay in between. This CDR3 is 15 amino acids long. CDR3 sequence (DNA): TGTGCCACCAGCAGAGAGGTGAACAGGGACTACGAGCAGTACTTC. It codes for CATSREVNRDYEQYF.

The chain links TRBV13 to TRBJ2-3, with 10 bases fitting TRBD2. With V trimmed by 4 bases and J by 5 bases, 6 bases remained unmatched. The V gene's germline CDR1 is PRHDT and CDR2 FYEKMQ (reference sequence). The CDR3 runs to 15 residues. The CDR3 loop is CASSSRLAGQDTQYF. As DNA, the CDR3 is TGTGCCAGCAGCTCCCGACTAGCGGGTCAAGATACGCAGTATTTT.

The chain recombines TRBV7-2 with TRBJ1-4, with a weak D call TRBD1 (5 bases). Germline V gene sequence: CDR1 SGHTA, CDR2 FQGNSA. The CDR3 has 16 residues. The V end lost 5 bases, the J end lost 0 bases, and 13 bases lay between the germline ends. CDR3 sequence reads: CASSPRGTATNEKLFF. CDR3 coding DNA: TGTGCCAGCAGCCCCCGGGGGACTGCAACTAATGAAAAACTGTTTTTT. The entire variable domain, with the rest obtained from reference TRBV7-2 and TRBJ1-4, is as follows: GAGVSQSPSNKVTEKGKDVELRCDPISGHTALYWYRQSLGQGLEFLIYFQGNSAPDKSGLPSDRFSAERTGGSVSTLTIQRTQQEDSAVYLCASSPRGTATNEKLFFGSGTQLSVL.